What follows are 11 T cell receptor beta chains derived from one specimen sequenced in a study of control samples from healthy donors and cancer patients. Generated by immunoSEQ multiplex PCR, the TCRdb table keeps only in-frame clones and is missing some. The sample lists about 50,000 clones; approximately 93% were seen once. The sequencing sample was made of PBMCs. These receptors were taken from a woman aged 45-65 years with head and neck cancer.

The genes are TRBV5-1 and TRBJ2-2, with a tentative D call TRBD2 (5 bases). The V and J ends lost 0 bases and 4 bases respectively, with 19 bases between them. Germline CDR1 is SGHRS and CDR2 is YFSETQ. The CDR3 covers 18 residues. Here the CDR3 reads CASSLGSSWRIATGELFF. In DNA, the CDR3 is TGCGCCAGCAGCTTGGGCAGTAGCTGGAGGATCGCCACCGGGGAGCTGTTTTTT.

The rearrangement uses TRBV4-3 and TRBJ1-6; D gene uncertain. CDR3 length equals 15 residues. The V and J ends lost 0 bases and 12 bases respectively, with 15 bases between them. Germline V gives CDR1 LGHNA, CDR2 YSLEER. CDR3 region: CASSQELGDIGPLHF. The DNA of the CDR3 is TGCGCCAGCAGCCAAGAGCTCGGCGACATTGGACCCCTCCACTTT.

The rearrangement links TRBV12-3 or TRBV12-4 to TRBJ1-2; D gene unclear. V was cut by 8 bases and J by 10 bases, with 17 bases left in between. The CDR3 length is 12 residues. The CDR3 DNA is TGTGCCAGCGGCCTCGGGAATACGCACTACACCTTC. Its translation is CASGLGNTHYTF.

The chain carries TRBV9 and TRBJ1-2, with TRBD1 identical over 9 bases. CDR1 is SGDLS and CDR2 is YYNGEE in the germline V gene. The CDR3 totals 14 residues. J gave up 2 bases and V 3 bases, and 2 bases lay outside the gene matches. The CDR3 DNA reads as TGTGCCAGCAGCGCAGGACAGGGGAACTATGGCTACACCTTC. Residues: CASSAGQGNYGYTF.

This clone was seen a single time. This chain's CDR3 is CASSLSRVNYGYTF. The DNA for the CDR3 is TGTGCCAGCAGTTTATCCAGGGTAAACTATGGCTACACCTTC. The J gene is TRBJ1-2, the V gene TRBV27; TRBD1 is a possible D gene (5 bases). The ends were cut back, 0 bases at V and 2 bases at J, with 7 bases in the middle. The germline CDR1 and CDR2 sequences are MNHEY and SMNVEV (reference sequence). The length of the CDR3 is 14 residues.

CDR3 amino acids: CATSDLQGIGTDTQYF. The CDR3 DNA is TGTGCCACCAGTGATTTACAGGGGATAGGGACAGATACGCAGTATTTT. The chain couples TRBV24-1 to TRBJ2-3; 7 nucleotides match TRBD1. From germline, CDR1 is KGHDR and CDR2 SFDVKD. Germline trimming cut 1 base from V and 3 bases from J; bases unmatched to any gene: 6. This CDR3 spans 16 amino acids.

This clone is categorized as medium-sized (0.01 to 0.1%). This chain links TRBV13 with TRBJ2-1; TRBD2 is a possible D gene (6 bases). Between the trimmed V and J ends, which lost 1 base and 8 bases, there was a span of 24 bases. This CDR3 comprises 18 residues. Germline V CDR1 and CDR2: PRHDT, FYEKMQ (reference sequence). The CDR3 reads CASSLEGAPRGWGDEQFF. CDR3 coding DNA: TGTGCCAGCAGCTTAGAGGGAGCCCCTCGGGGGTGGGGAGATGAGCAGTTCTTC. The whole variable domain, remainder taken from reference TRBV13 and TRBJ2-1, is AAGVIQSPRHLIKEKRETATLKCYPIPRHDTVYWYQQGPGQDPQFLISFYEKMQSDKGSIPDRFSAQQFSDYHSELNMSSLELGDSALYFCASSLEGAPRGWGDEQFFGPGTRLTVL.

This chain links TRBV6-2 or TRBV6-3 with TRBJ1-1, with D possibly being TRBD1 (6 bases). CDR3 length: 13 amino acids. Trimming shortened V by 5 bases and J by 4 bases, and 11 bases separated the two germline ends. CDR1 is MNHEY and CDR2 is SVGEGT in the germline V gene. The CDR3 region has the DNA TGTGCCAGCAGTCAACAGGGTAGCACTGAAGCTTTCTTT. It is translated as CASSQQGSTEAFF.

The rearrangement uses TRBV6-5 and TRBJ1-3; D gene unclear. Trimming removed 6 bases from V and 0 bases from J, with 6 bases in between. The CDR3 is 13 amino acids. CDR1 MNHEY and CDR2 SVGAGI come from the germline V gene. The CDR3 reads CASSVYSGNTIYF. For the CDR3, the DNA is TGTGCCAGCAGCGTTTACTCTGGAAACACCATATATTTT.

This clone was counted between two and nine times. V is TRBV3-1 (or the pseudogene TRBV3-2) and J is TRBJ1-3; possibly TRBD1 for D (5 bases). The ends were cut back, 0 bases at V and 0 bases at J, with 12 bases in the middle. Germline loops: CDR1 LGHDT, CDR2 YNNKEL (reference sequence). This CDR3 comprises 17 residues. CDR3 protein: CASSQDWGRFSGNTIYF. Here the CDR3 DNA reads TGTGCCAGCAGCCAAGATTGGGGACGTTTCTCTGGAAACACCATATATTTT.

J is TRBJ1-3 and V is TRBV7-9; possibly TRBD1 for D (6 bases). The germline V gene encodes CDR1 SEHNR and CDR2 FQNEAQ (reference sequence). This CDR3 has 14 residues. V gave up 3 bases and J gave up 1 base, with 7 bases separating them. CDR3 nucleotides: TGTGCCAGCAGCTTCCAGGGGTCTGGAAACACCATATATTTT. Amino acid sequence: CASSFQGSGNTIYF. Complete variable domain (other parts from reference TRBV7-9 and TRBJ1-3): DTGVSQNPRHKITKRGQNVTFRCDPISEHNRLYWYRQTLGQGPEFLTYFQNEAQLEKSRLLSDRFSAERPKGSFSTLEIQRTEQGDSAMYLCASSFQGSGNTIYFGEGSWLTVV.